Following are 26 T cell receptor beta chains from one sample sequenced in a study of T cell changes during pregnancy in multiple sclerosis. The method was immunoSEQ multiplex PCR; TCRdb's version includes in-frame clones alone and lacks a portion of them. The sample carries tens of thousands of clones, approximately 90% recorded once. This specimen was peripheral blood, taken in the third trimester of pregnancy. The receptor source for this set is a female donor with multiple sclerosis, enrolled in a pregnancy study.

The chain recombines TRBV6-1 with TRBJ1-2, with D tentatively TRBD1 (5 bases). Germline CDR1 MNHNS, CDR2 SASEGT. Trimming left V 4 bases short and J 8 bases short, with 14 bases between. The CDR3 runs 13 residues. The CDR3 nucleotides read TGTGCCAGCAGTGGCCTGACAGTAACGGGCTACACCTTC. This translates into CASSGLTVTGYTF.

CDR3 nucleotide sequence: TGCGCCAGCAGCCCCCGGGACAGGGCGGTCACTGCTGAGCAGTTCTTC. Amino acid sequence: CASSPRDRAVTAEQFF. This sequence joins TRBV4-1 and TRBJ2-1, with TRBD1 matching 9 bases. Germline CDR1 and CDR2: MGHRA and YSYEKL. CDR3 size: 16 residues. J was trimmed by 9 bases and V by 4 bases; bases with no gene match: 13.

The chain has TRBV9 and TRBJ2-2; TRBD1 might be the D (5 bases). V dropped 0 bases and J dropped 7 bases, with 13 bases sitting between them. The germline V gene has CDR1 SGDLS and CDR2 YYNGEE. CDR3 size: 15 residues. The CDR3 sequence is CASSVGPGSSGELFF. CDR3 DNA sequence: TGTGCCAGCAGCGTAGGTCCAGGGTCGAGCGGGGAGCTGTTTTTT.

This sequence joins TRBV7-9 and TRBJ2-7; TRBD1 is a possible D gene (5 bases). The CDR3 sequence is 13 residues long. The V end was cut by 3 bases, the J end by 5 bases, with 11 bases between. Germline CDR1 is SEHNR and CDR2 is FQNEAQ (reference sequence). CDR3 DNA sequence: TGTGCCAGCAGCTTTGGGGCCGCGGACGAGCAGTACTTC. Protein: CASSFGAADEQYF.

The chain combines TRBV6-1 with TRBJ1-2; the D is unclear. Trimming took 6 bases from V and 3 from J, leaving 8 bases between them. Germline V gene data show CDR1 as MNHNS and CDR2 as SASEGT. This CDR3 region has 12 residues. The CDR3 sequence: CASSPGHYGYTF. Here the CDR3 DNA reads TGTGCCAGCAGCCCTGGGCACTATGGCTACACCTTC.

This rearrangement joins TRBV7-2 to TRBJ2-7; 10 bases fit TRBD1. From germline, CDR1 is SGHTA and CDR2 FQGNSA. The CDR3 extends over 13 amino acids. V lost 3 bases and J lost 5; bases outside the gene matches: 1. CDR3 bases: TGTGCCAGCAGCTTGGGGACAGGGGACGAGCAGTACTTC. Its translation is CASSLGTGDEQYF.

This clone was detected only once. J is TRBJ1-5 and V is TRBV29-1; TRBD1 matches 7 bases. The V segment lost 4 bases and the J segment 4 bases; nucleotides outside the gene matches: 7. CDR1 SQVTM and CDR2 ANQGSEA come from the germline V gene. The CDR3 is 14 amino acids. CDR3 sequence reads: CSVVTGVENQPQHF. DNA for the CDR3: TGCAGCGTTGTAACAGGGGTAGAAAATCAGCCCCAGCATTTT.

This chain joins TRBV7-2 and TRBJ1-1; 9 bases are shared with TRBD1. The germline V gene encodes CDR1 SGHTA and CDR2 FQGNSA. J was trimmed by 5 bases and V by 5 bases; bases with no gene match: 18. The CDR3 totals 18 residues. Here the CDR3 reads CASSRTSQGAVGRTEAFF. CDR3 DNA: TGTGCCAGCAGCCGCACCTCACAGGGGGCGGTAGGGAGGACTGAAGCTTTCTTT.

This clone was recorded once. J is TRBJ1-1 and V is TRBV4-3; D is unclear. The CDR3 has 18 amino acids. Trimming shortened V by 1 base and J by 1 base, and 19 bases separated the two germline ends. CDR1 and CDR2 from the germline V gene are LGHNA and YSLEER. CDR3 sequence (DNA): TGCGCCAGCAGCCAAGTTCGGTTGGGAGGTGGGTGGAACACTGAAGCTTTCTTT. It is translated as CASSQVRLGGGWNTEAFF.

The count of this clone is one. V gene TRBV19 combines with J gene TRBJ1-1, with D tentatively TRBD1 (5 bases). The germline V gene encodes CDR1 LNHDA and CDR2 SQIVND (reference sequence). V dropped 4 bases and J dropped 5 bases, with 17 bases sitting between them. The CDR3 is 15 amino acids. The CDR3 DNA reads TGTGCCAGTAGTACCCCCTGGGGGGTTGGGACTGAAGCTTTCTTT. Residues: CASSTPWGVGTEAFF.

V usage is TRBV28 and J usage is TRBJ2-7, with TRBD1 identical over 8 bases. V lost 3 bases, J lost 6 bases, and 7 bases stayed unmatched. The germline V gene encodes CDR1 MDHEN and CDR2 SYDVKM. The CDR3 has 14 residues. CDR3 bases: TGTGCCAGCAGTTTGCCCCGGACAGGGAGCGAGCAGTACTTC. It translates to CASSLPRTGSEQYF.

The V call is TRBV5-1, the J call TRBJ2-7; 8 bases align to TRBD1. The V segment lost 5 bases and the J segment 7 bases; nucleotides outside the gene matches: 11. In germline, CDR1 is SGHRS, CDR2 YFSETQ. This CDR3 spans 14 amino acids. For the CDR3, the DNA is TGCGCCAGCAGAACTGACAGGGGTATGAGGGAGCAGTACTTC. Translating gives CASRTDRGMREQYF. Together with reference TRBV5-1 and TRBJ2-7, the CDR3 gives the full variable domain: KAGVTQTPRYLIKTRGQQVTLSCSPISGHRSVSWYQQTPGQGLQFLFEYFSETQRNKGNFPGRFSGRQFSNSRSEMNVSTLELGDSALYLCASRTDRGMREQYFGPGTRLTVT.

The chain joins TRBV29-1 to TRBJ1-1; possibly TRBD1 for D (5 bases). Germline values: CDR1 SQVTM, CDR2 ANQGSEA. CDR3 size: 13 residues. V was shortened by 6 bases and J by 4 bases, with 15 bases between the two germline ends. DNA of the CDR3: TGCAGCGTCGCTTGGGGGGGAGGCACTGAAGCTTTCTTT. The encoded protein is CSVAWGGGTEAFF.

J is TRBJ2-1 and V is TRBV10-3; the match to TRBD2 covers 12 bases. The CDR3 sequence is 17 residues long. CDR1 is ENHRY, CDR2 SYGVKD, per germline. The V segment lost 6 bases and the J segment 0 bases; nucleotides outside the gene matches: 6. The DNA of the CDR3 is TGTGCCATCAGAACGACTAGCGGGGGCCCCTCCTACAATGAGCAGTTCTTC. It is translated as CAIRTTSGGPSYNEQFF.

This chain uses TRBV11-2 with TRBJ1-6; 7 nucleotides match TRBD1. Per the germline V gene, CDR1 is SGHAT and CDR2 is FQNNGV. The CDR3 has 15 amino acids. With V trimmed by 4 bases and J by 5 bases, 5 bases remained unmatched. CDR3 nucleotide sequence: TGTGCCAGCAGCTCAAAGACAGGGAATAATTCACCCCTCCACTTT. This gives the protein CASSSKTGNNSPLHF.

The CDR3, as DNA: TGTGCCAGCGGGGATCAACAGGGGTTTCATGGCTACACCTTC. Translation: CASGDQQGFHGYTF. The V call is TRBV27, the J call TRBJ1-2, with 7 bases that match TRBD1. J gave up 6 bases and V 8 bases, and 12 bases lay outside the gene matches. Looked up from germline, CDR1 is MNHEY and CDR2 is SMNVEV (reference sequence). The CDR3 has 14 amino acids.

This clone was counted a single time. The rearrangement uses TRBV5-1 and TRBJ2-7; 9 nucleotides line up with TRBD2. This CDR3 has 15 amino acids. The V and J ends lost 2 bases and 5 bases, in that order; junction bases with no gene match: 8. Germline V CDR1 and CDR2: SGHRS, YFSETQ. For the CDR3, the DNA is TGCGCCAGCAGCTTACGGCGGGGGGGGGCGGACGAGCAGTACTTC. This sequence encodes CASSLRRGGADEQYF.

This clone has only a few counts. This rearrangement joins TRBV10-2 to TRBJ1-4; TRBD1 aligns across 11 bases. This CDR3 spans 13 amino acids. CDR1 is WSHSY and CDR2 is SAAADI in the germline V gene. Losses at the gene ends were 6 bases for V and 8 bases for J; bases not matched to a gene: 2. In DNA, the CDR3 is TGCGCCAGCAGGGGGACAGGGGGGGAAAAACTGTTTTTT. Protein product: CASRGTGGEKLFF.

The V gene is TRBV7-9, the J gene TRBJ1-4; the match to TRBD1 covers 8 bases. CDR1 SEHNR and CDR2 FQNEAQ come from the germline V gene (reference sequence). This CDR3 contains 14 residues. Trimming cost V 4 bases and J 13 bases; bases outside gene matches: 11. The CDR3 region has the DNA TGTGCCAGCAGCTCGGGACAGGACTGGGGAGGACTGTTTTTT. Protein sequence: CASSSGQDWGGLFF.

The chain joins TRBV18 to TRBJ2-6; D remains ambiguous. Trimming removed 6 bases at V and 0 bases at J, with 6 bases between. Looked up from germline, CDR1 is KGHSH and CDR2 is LQKENI. This CDR3 has 14 amino acids. The CDR3 here is CASSPNSGANVLTF. DNA for the CDR3: TGTGCCAGCTCCCCCAACTCTGGGGCCAACGTCCTGACTTTC.

The CDR3 nucleotides are TGTGCCACCAGGGGGAGGGACAGGGGGAATCAGCCCCAGCATTTT. Its protein product is CATRGRDRGNQPQHF. J is TRBJ1-5 and V is TRBV10-3, with TRBD1 matching over 11 bases. J gave up 4 bases and V 10 bases, and 9 bases lay outside the gene matches. The CDR3 runs 15 residues. Germline loops: CDR1 ENHRY, CDR2 SYGVKD.

The chain has TRBV6-1 and TRBJ1-4, with TRBD1 as a possible D gene (6 bases). The CDR3 is 17 residues long. V was pared by 1 base and J by 7 bases, with 19 bases between. The V gene's germline CDR1 is MNHNS and CDR2 SASEGT. In DNA, the CDR3 is TGTGCCAGCAGTGAAGACACCTACAGGGTCGGGTTTGAAAAACTGTTTTTT. As protein: CASSEDTYRVGFEKLFF.

The chain combines TRBV5-1 with TRBJ2-1; 12 bases agree with TRBD2. Germline V gene lookup returns CDR1 SGHRS and CDR2 YFSETQ. V lost 4 bases, J lost 2 bases, and 1 base stayed unmatched. There are 15 residues in the CDR3. CDR3 coding DNA: TGCGCCAGCAGCCGGACTAGCGGGACCTACAATGAGCAGTTCTTC. This gives the protein CASSRTSGTYNEQFF. Based on the CDR3 plus reference TRBV5-1 and TRBJ2-1, the full variable domain is KAGVTQTPRYLIKTRGQQVTLSCSPISGHRSVSWYQQTPGQGLQFLFEYFSETQRNKGNFPGRFSGRQFSNSRSEMNVSTLELGDSALYLCASSRTSGTYNEQFFGPGTRLTVL.

The genes are TRBV11-2 and TRBJ2-7, with D possibly matching TRBD2 (6 bases). The length of the CDR3 is 13 residues. Trimming cost V 8 bases and J 2 bases, with 13 bases left between them. Germline loops: CDR1 SGHAT, CDR2 FQNNGV. The CDR3 protein is CASWGEDPYEQYF. In DNA form, the CDR3 reads TGTGCCAGCTGGGGGGAGGATCCCTACGAGCAGTACTTC.

The V and J genes are TRBV4-1 and TRBJ2-5; 10 nucleotides line up with TRBD2. The CDR3 contains 16 residues. Per germline, CDR1 MGHRA and CDR2 YSYEKL. Trimming cost V 4 bases and J 4 bases; bases outside gene matches: 9. CDR3 in amino acids: CASSRTPSGGAETQYF. The CDR3 coding sequence is TGCGCCAGCAGCCGAACTCCTAGCGGGGGTGCAGAGACCCAGTACTTC.

This clone was observed a few times. J is TRBJ2-7 and V is TRBV29-1; weak D call: TRBD2 (6 bases). V lost 7 bases and J lost 3, with 13 bases in between. CDR3 size: 12 residues. The germline V gene has CDR1 SQVTM and CDR2 ANQGSEA. The CDR3 coding sequence is TGCAGCGGGGGGGAAGGGGACTACGAGCAGTACTTC. Its protein product is CSGGEGDYEQYF.